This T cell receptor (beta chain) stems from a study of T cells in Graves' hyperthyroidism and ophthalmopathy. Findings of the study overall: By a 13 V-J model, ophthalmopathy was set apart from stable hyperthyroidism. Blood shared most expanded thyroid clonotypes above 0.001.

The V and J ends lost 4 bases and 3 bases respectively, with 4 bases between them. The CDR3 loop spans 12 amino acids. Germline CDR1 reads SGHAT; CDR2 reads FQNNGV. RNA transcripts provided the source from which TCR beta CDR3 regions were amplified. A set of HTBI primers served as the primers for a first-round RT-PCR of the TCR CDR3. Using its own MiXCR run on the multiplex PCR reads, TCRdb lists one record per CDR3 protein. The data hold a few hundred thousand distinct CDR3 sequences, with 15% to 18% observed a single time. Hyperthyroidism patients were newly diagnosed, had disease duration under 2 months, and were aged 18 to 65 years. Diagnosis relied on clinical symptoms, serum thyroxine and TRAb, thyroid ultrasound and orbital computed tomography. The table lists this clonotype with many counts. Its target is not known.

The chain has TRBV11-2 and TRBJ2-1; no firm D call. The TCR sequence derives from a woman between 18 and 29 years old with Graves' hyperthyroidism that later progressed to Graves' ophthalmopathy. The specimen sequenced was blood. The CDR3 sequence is CASSSFYNEQFF. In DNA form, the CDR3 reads TGTGCCAGCAGCTCCTTCTACAATGAGCAGTTCTTC.